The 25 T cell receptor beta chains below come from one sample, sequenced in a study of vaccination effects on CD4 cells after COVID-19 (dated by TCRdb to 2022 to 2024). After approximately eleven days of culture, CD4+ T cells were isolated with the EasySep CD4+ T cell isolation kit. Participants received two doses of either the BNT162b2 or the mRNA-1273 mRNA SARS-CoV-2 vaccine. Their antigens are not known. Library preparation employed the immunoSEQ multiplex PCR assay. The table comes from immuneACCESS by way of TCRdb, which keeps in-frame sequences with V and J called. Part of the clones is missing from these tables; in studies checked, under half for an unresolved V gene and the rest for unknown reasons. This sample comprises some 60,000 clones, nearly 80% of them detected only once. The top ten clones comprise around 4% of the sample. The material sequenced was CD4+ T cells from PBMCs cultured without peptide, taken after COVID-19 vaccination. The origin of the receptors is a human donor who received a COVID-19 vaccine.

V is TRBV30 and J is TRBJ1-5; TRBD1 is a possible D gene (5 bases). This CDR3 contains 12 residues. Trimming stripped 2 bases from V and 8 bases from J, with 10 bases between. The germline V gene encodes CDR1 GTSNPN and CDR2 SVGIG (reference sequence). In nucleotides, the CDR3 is TGTGCCTGGAGTCAGGGAATGGAGCCCCAGCATTTT. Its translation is CAWSQGMEPQHF.

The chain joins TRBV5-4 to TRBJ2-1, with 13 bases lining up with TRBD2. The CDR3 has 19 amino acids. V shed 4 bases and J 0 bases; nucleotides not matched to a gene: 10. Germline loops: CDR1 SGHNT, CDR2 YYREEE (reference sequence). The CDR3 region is CASSPPGLAGVPSYNEQFF. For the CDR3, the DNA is TGTGCCAGCAGCCCACCCGGACTAGCGGGAGTCCCCTCCTACAATGAGCAGTTCTTC.

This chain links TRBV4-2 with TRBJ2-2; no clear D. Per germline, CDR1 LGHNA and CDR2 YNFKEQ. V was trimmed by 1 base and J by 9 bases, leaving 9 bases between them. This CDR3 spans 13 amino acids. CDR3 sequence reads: CASSQALPRELFF. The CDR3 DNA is TGTGCCAGCAGCCAAGCCCTACCTCGGGAGCTGTTTTTT.

The CDR3 here is CASSQPSGVGNEQFF. The CDR3 DNA reads as TGCGCCAGCAGCCAACCATCGGGGGTTGGCAATGAGCAGTTCTTC. This chain joins TRBV4-1 and TRBJ2-1, with a weak D call TRBD2 (6 bases). Looked up from germline, CDR1 is MGHRA and CDR2 is YSYEKL. This CDR3 contains 15 residues. Trimming shortened V by 2 bases and J by 6 bases, and 14 bases separated the two germline ends.

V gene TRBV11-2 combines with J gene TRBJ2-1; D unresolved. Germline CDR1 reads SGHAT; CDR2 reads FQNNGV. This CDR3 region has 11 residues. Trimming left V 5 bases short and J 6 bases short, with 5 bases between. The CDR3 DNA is TGTGCCAGCAGCCCCGCCAATGAGCAGTTCTTC. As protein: CASSPANEQFF.

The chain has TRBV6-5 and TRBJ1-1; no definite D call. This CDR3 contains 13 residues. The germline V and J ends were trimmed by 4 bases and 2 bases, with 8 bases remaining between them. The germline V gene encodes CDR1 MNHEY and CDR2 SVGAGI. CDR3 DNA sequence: TGTGCCAGCAGTTTGGTACTAAACACTGAAGCTTTCTTT. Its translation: CASSLVLNTEAFF.

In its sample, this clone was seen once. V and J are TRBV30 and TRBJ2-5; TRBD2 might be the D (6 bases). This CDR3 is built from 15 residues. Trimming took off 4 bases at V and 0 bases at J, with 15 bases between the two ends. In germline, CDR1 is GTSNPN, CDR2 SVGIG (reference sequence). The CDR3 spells CAWISPPGDQETQYF. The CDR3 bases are TGTGCCTGGATCTCCCCCCCGGGGGACCAAGAGACCCAGTACTTC.

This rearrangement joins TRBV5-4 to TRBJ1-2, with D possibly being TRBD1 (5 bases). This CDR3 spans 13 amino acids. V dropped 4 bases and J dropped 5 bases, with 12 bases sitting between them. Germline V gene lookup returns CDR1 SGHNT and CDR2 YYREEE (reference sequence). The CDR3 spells CASSPGQGYGYTF. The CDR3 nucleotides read TGTGCCAGCAGCCCCGGACAAGGATATGGCTACACCTTC. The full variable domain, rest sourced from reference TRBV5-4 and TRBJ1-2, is ETGVTQSPTHLIKTRGQQVTLRCSSQSGHNTVSWYQQALGQGPQFIFQYYREEENGRGNFPPRFSGLQFPNYSSELNVNALELDDSALYLCASSPGQGYGYTFGSGTRLTVV.

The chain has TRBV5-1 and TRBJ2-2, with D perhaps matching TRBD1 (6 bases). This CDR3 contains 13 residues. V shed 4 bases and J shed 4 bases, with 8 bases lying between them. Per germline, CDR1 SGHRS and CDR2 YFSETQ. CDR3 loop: CASSTGPTGELFF. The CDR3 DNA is TGCGCCAGCAGCACAGGGCCCACCGGGGAGCTGTTTTTT.

The CDR3 is CSASPGWNEAFF. CDR3 nucleotide sequence: TGCAGTGCTAGTCCAGGGTGGAATGAAGCTTTCTTT. This chain connects TRBV20-1 to TRBJ1-1, with D possibly TRBD1 on 5 matching bases. CDR3 length: 12 residues. Deletions cut 3 bases from V and 7 bases from J, with 12 bases between. Germline V lookup: CDR1 DFQATT, CDR2 SNEGSKA (reference sequence).

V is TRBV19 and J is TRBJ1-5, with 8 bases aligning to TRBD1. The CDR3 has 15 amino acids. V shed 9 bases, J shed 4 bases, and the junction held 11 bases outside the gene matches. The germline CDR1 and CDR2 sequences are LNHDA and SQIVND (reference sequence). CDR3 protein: CASENQGAGNQPQHF. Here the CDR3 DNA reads TGTGCCAGCGAAAACCAGGGGGCAGGGAATCAGCCCCAGCATTTT.

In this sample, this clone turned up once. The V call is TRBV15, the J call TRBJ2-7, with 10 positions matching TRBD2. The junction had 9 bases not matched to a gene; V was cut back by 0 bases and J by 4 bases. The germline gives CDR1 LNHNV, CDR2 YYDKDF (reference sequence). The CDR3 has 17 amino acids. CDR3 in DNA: TGTGCCACCAGCAGAGATTTAGCTAGCGGGAGTTCGTACGAGCAGTACTTC. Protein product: CATSRDLASGSSYEQYF.

The CDR3 loop is CASSPRDRPPNTEAFF. In nucleotides, the CDR3 is TGTGCCAGCAGCCCTCGGGACAGACCACCGAACACTGAAGCTTTCTTT. The chain is built from TRBV5-5 and TRBJ1-1; TRBD1 agrees at 7 bases. The CDR3 spans 16 residues. The V and J ends lost 4 bases and 1 base, in that order; junction bases with no gene match: 10. Germline assignment: CDR1 SGHKS and CDR2 YYEKEE (reference sequence).

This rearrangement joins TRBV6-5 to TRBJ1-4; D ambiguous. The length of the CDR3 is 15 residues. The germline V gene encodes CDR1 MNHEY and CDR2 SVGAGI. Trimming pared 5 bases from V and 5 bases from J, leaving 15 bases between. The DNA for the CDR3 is TGTGCCAGCAGTACCATAGGGCTGGCGAATGAAAAACTGTTTTTT. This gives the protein CASSTIGLANEKLFF.

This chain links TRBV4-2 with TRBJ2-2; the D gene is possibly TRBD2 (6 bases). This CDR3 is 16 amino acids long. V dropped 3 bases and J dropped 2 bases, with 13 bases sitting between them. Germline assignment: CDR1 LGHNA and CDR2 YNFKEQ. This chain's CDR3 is CASSHLAGSNTGELFF. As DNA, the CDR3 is TGTGCCAGCAGCCATCTTGCGGGGAGTAACACCGGGGAGCTGTTTTTT.

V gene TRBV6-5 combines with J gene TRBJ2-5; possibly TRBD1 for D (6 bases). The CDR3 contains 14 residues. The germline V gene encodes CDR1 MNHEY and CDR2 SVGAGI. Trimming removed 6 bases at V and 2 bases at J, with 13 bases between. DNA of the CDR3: TGTGCCAGCAGCCCCAGGGGATGGCAAGAGACCCAGTACTTC. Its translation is CASSPRGWQETQYF.

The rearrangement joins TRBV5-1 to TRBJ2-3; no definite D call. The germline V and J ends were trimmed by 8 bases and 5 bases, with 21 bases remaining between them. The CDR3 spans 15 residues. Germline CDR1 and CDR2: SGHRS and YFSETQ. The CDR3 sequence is CASSPGPKSGDTQYF. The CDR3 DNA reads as TGCGCCAGTTCTCCGGGCCCGAAGTCAGGAGATACGCAGTATTTT.

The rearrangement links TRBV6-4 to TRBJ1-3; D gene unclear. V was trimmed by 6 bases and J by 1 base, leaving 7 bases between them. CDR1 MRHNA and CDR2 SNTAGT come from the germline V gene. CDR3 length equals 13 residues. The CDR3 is CASSSESGNTIYF. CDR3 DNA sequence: TGTGCCAGCAGCTCCGAGTCTGGAAACACCATATATTTT.

In nucleotides, the CDR3 is TGTGCCAGCAGTGAAAAGTCTGGGGGCGGCCTGAGAGCTTTCTTT. Amino acid sequence: CASSEKSGGGLRAFF. The chain is built from TRBV6-1 and TRBJ1-1; maybe TRBD1 (6 bases). Germline CDR1 MNHNS, CDR2 SASEGT. The CDR3 is 15 residues long. V was trimmed by 2 bases and J by 10 bases, leaving 20 bases between them.

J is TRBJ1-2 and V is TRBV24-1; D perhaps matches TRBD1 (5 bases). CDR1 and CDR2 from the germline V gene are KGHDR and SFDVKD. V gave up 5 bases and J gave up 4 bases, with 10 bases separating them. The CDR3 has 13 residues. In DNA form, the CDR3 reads TGTGCCACCAGTGCCCGCGACAGCTATGGCTACACCTTC. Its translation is CATSARDSYGYTF.

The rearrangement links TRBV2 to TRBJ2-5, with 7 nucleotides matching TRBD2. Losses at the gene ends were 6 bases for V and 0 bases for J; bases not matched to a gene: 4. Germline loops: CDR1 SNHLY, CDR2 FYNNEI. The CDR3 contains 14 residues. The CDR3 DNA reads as TGTGCCAGCAGATCCGGGACTAACCAAGAGACCCAGTACTTC. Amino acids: CASRSGTNQETQYF.

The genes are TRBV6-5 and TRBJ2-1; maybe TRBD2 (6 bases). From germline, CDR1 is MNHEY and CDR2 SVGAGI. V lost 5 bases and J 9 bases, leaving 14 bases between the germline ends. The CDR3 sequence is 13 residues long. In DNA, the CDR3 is TGTGCCAGCAGTCAAAGGAGGGCCGGTGAGCAGTTCTTC. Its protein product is CASSQRRAGEQFF.

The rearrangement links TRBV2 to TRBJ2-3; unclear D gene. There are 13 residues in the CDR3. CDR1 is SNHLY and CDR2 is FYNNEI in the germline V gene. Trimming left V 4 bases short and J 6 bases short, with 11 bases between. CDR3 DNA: TGTGCCAGCAGTGTCAATCCCCCGGATACGCAGTATTTT. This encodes CASSVNPPDTQYF. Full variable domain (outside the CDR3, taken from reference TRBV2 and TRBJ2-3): EPEVTQTPSHQVTQMGQEVILRCVPISNHLYFYWYRQILGQKVEFLVSFYNNEISEKSEIFDDQFSVERPDGSNFTLKIRSTKLEDSAMYFCASSVNPPDTQYFGPGTRLTVL.

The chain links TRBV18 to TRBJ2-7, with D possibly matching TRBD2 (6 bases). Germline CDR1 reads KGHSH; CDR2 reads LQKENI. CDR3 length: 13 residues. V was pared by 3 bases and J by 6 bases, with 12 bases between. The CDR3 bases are TGTGCCAGCTCACCCGGGAGCGTGGGCGAGCAGTACTTC. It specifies CASSPGSVGEQYF.

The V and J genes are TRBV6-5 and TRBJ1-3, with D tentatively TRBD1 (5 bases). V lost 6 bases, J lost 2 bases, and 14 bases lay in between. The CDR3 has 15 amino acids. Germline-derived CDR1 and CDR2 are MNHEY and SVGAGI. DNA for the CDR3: TGTGCCAGCAGCCGGGACCGGTGGACTGGAAACACCATATATTTT. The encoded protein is CASSRDRWTGNTIYF.